Included here is one T cell receptor (beta chain) sequence, with context. Assay used: immunoSEQ multiplex PCR; TCRdb lists only in-frame clones, some missing. The repertoire has 160,000 or so clones, about 89% of them found once; the top ten carry over 1.5%. This sample was included in a study of T cell responses to AZD1222 COVID-19 vaccine. The overall study: Pooling was applied to second doses at about 4 or about 12 weeks.

The sequenced sample was peripheral blood, obtained on day 0 of AZD1222 vaccination. This TCR came from an adult in good health.

CDR3 DNA sequence: TGTGCCAGCAGCCCCCGGGGGGACTCGTACTATGGCTACACCTTC. Protein: CASSPRGDSYYGYTF. This chain connects TRBV5-5 to TRBJ1-2; tentative D call: TRBD1 (5 bases). Per the germline V gene, CDR1 is SGHKS and CDR2 is YYEKEE (reference sequence). The CDR3 has 15 amino acids. Trimming removed 4 bases at V and 3 bases at J, with 16 bases between. The full variable domain, in which reference TRBV5-5 and TRBJ1-2 provide the parts outside the CDR3, is DAGVTQSPTHLIKTRGQQVTLRCSPISGHKSVSWYQQVLGQGPQFIFQYYEKEERGRGNFPDRFSARQFPNYSSELNVNALLLGDSALYLCASSPRGDSYYGYTFGSGTRLTVV.